This entry lists 2 T cell receptor beta chains sequenced from one sample in a study of control samples from healthy donors and cancer patients. Only in-frame clones appear in the TCRdb table, and some are missing; sequencing was by immunoSEQ multiplex PCR. The repertoire holds roughly 88,000 clones, with roughly nine tenths as singletons. Sequenced input: blood. The receptor set was obtained from a woman aged 25 to 39 in good health.

V and J are TRBV6-5 and TRBJ1-2; tentatively, D is TRBD1 (6 bases). The ends were cut back, 8 bases at V and 8 bases at J, with 18 bases in the middle. Germline V gene data show CDR1 as MNHEY and CDR2 as SVGAGI. The CDR3 covers 13 residues. The CDR3 DNA is TGTGCCAGCGTCTCAGGGGTTATTTGGGGCTACACCTTC. Amino acids: CASVSGVIWGYTF.

V usage is TRBV2 and J usage is TRBJ2-7; D gene unclear. This CDR3 has 13 residues. V was cut by 2 bases and J by 4 bases, with 9 bases left in between. CDR1 and CDR2 from the germline V gene are SNHLY and FYNNEI. The CDR3 is CASSEYRTYEQYF. Written as DNA, the CDR3 is TGTGCCAGCAGTGAATACAGAACATACGAGCAGTACTTC.